The 4 T cell receptor beta chains below come from one sample, sequenced in a study of identical twins. In TCRdb, the 5' RACE reads were re-called with MiXCR into one record per CDR3 protein. The sample records roughly 250,000 distinct CDR3 sequences, 5.5% to 8% being singletons. These sequences were also reported in another study, on yellow fever vaccine responses in identical twins.

The sequenced material came from memory (CD45RO+) T cells sorted from blood. The receptors come from a woman aged 18-29 years in good health.

This clonotype was seen many times. The V gene is TRBV12-3 or TRBV12-4, the J gene TRBJ1-2, with D possibly matching TRBD1 (5 bases). CDR3 size: 13 residues. Trimming took off 6 bases at V and 4 bases at J, with 12 bases between the two ends. In DNA form, the CDR3 reads TGTGCCAGCAGCCACGGGACGAGCTATGGCTACACCTTC. It codes for CASSHGTSYGYTF.

The rearrangement uses TRBV12-3 or TRBV12-4 and TRBJ2-1; TRBD2 agrees at 10 bases. V shed 5 bases, J shed 2 bases, and the junction held 6 bases outside the gene matches. CDR3 length: 16 amino acids. CDR3 loop: CASSRRSGRAYNEQFF. Written as DNA, the CDR3 is TGTGCCAGCAGTAGAAGGAGCGGGAGGGCCTACAATGAGCAGTTCTTC.

This clonotype appeared a few times. The gene calls are TRBV25-1 and TRBJ2-1; TRBD2 matches 7 bases. The trim removed 3 bases at V and 7 bases at J, leaving 6 bases unmatched. Germline V gene sequence: CDR1 MGHDK, CDR2 SYGVNS. CDR3 length: 14 amino acids. The CDR3 bases are TGTGCCAGCAGTGAGGGGAGGGAGATTAATGAGCAGTTCTTC. Its translation: CASSEGREINEQFF. Filled out from reference TRBV25-1 and TRBJ2-1, the complete variable domain reads EADIYQTPRYLVIGTGKKITLECSQTMGHDKMYWYQQDPGMELHLIHYSYGVNSTEKGDLSSESTVSRIRTEHFPLTLESARPSHTSQYLCASSEGREINEQFFGPGTRLTVL.

This clonotype turned up a few times. This chain joins TRBV7-9 and TRBJ2-1; 8 positions match TRBD2. The CDR3 spans 15 residues. V was pared by 3 bases and J by 6 bases, with 7 bases of the junction left unmatched. Germline loops: CDR1 SEHNR, CDR2 FQNEAQ (reference sequence). In DNA form, the CDR3 reads TGTGCCAGCAGCTTGGGTGGGACTAGGGCCAATGAGCAGTTCTTC. It translates to CASSLGGTRANEQFF.